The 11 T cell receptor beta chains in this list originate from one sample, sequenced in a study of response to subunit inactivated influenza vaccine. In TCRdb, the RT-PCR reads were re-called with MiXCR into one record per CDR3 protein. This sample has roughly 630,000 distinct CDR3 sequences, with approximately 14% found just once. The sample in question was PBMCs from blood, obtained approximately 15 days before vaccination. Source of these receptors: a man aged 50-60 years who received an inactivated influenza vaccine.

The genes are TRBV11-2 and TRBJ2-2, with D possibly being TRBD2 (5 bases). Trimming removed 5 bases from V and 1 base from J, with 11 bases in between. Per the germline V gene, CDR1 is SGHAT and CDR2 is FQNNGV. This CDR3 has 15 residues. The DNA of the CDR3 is TGTGCCAGCAGCCCGGGGTGGGGGAACACCGGGGAGCTGTTTTTT. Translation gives CASSPGWGNTGELFF.

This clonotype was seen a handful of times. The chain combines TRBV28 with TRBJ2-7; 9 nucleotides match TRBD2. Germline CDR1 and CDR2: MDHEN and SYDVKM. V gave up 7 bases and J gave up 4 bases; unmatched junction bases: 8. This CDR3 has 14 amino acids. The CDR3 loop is CASTAGGIIYEQYF. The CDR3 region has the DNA TGTGCCAGCACCGCGGGGGGGATTATTTACGAGCAGTACTTC.

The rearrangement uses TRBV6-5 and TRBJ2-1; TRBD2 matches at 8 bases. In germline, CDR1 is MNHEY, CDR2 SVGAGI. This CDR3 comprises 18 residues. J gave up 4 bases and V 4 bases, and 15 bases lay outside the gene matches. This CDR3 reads CASSSALVGSGTYNEQFF. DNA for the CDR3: TGTGCCAGCAGTTCCGCCCTGGTCGGTAGCGGGACGTACAATGAGCAGTTCTTC.

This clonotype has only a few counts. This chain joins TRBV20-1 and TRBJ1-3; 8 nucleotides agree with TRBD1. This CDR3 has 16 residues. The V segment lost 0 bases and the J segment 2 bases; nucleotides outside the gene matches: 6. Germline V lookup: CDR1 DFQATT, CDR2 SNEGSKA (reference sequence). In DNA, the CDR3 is TGCAGTGCTAGAGATGGGGAACAGGGGGCTGGAAACACCATATATTTT. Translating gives CSARDGEQGAGNTIYF.

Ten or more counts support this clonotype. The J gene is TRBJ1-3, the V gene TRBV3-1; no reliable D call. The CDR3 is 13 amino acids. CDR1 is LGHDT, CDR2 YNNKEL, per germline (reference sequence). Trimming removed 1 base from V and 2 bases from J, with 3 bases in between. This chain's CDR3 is CASSQVTGNTIYF. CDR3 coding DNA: TGTGCCAGCAGCCAAGTTACTGGAAACACCATATATTTT.

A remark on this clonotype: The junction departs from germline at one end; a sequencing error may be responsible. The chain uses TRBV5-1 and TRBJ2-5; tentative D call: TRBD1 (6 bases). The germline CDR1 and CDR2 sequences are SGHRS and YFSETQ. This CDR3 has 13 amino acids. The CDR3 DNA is TGCGCCAGCAGCTTGGCTCACAGGGAGACCCAGCACTTC. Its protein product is CASSLAHRETQHF. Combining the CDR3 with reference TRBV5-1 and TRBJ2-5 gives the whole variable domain KAGVTQTPRYLIKTRGQQVTLSCSPISGHRSVSWYQQTPGQGLQFLFEYFSETQRNKGNFPGRFSGRQFSNSRSEMNVSTLELGDSALYLCASSLAHRETQHFGPGTRLLVL.

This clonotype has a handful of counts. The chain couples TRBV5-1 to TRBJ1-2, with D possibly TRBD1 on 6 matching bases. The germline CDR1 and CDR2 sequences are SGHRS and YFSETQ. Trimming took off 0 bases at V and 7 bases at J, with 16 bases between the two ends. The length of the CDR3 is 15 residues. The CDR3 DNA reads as TGCGCCAGCAGCTTGGAGTGGGGGGGCTCGGCTGGCTACACCTTC. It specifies CASSLEWGGSAGYTF.

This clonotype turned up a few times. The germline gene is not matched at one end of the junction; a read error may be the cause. The DNA of the CDR3 is TGTGCCAGCAGCTCCGTAGCAACTTACGGCTTC. Protein sequence: CASSSVATYGF. The genes are TRBV6-2 or TRBV6-3 and TRBJ1-2, with D uncertain. Looked up from germline, CDR1 is MNHEY and CDR2 is SVGEGT. The CDR3 spans 11 residues.

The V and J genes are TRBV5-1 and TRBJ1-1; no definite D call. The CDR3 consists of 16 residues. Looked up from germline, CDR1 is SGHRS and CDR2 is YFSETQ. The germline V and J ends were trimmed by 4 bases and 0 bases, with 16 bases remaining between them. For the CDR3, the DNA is TGCGCCAGCAGCCTCCAGCCTTCAGATCTGAACACTGAAGCTTTCTTT. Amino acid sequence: CASSLQPSDLNTEAFF.

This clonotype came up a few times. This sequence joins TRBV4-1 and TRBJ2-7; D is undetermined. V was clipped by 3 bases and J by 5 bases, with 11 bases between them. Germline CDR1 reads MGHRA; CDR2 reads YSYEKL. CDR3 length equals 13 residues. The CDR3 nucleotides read TGCGCCAGCAGCCAGCTGGGCACCGACGAGCAGTACTTC. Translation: CASSQLGTDEQYF.

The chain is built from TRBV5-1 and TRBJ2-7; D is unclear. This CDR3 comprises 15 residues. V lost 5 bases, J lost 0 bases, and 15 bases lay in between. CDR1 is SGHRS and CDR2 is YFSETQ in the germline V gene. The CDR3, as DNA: TGCGCCAGCAGTCCTGACACCACGAGCTCCTACGAGCAGTACTTC. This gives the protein CASSPDTTSSYEQYF.